The sequence of this TCR beta chain was determined in a study of T cell repertoires in cytomegalovirus infection. In the study overall: Indications came from public TCR beta signatures; they pointed to CMV infection and to a matching HLA type. Study findings and constraints: CMV-specific TCR beta clonotypes restricted by HLA-C were the ones dominating the ex vivo response. CMV carriers having the relevant HLA were flagged by cumulative public TCR beta family frequency.

The CDR3 contains 15 residues. V shed 0 bases and J shed 8 bases, with 16 bases lying between them. The V gene's germline CDR1 is ENHRY and CDR2 SYGVKD. This clonotype was counted at least ten times. What it binds is unknown. Using its own MiXCR run on the reads, TCRdb lists one record per CDR3 protein. The repertoire holds approximately 550,000 distinct CDR3 sequences, approximately 17% seen once, with roughly a quarter in the top ten. The TCR sequence derives from a human donor in good health (CMV status not recorded). Some clones in this sample may be carry-over from other donors' samples. The V call is TRBV10-3, the J call TRBJ1-2, with a tentative D call TRBD1 (6 bases). Sequenced material: CD8+ T cells from PBMCs. In DNA, the CDR3 is TGTGCCATCAGTGAGTCCAGGGGAGGCAAAGACGGCTACACCTTC. Its translation: CAISESRGGKDGYTF.